This TCR beta chain was found in a study of cytomegalovirus exposure and HLA in healthy donors. Study-level findings and limits: At a 0.05 false discovery rate, a later analysis found 18,000 or so TCR beta sequences to be associated with HLA alleles. A list of around 150 TCR beta chains associated with cytomegalovirus was given.

The germline gives CDR1 SGHTA, CDR2 FQGTGA. J was trimmed by 0 bases and V by 5 bases; bases with no gene match: 8. CDR3 size: 16 residues. As for this clone: As yet, its antigen is unknown.

Primers: 60 Vbeta forward and 13 Jbeta reverse. The repertoire was sequenced with immunoSEQ multiplex PCR; TCRdb's copy has only in-frame clones and lacks some. The sample consists of roughly 150,000 clones, just over 75% of them appearing once. The chain uses TRBV7-3 and TRBJ2-3; 7 positions match TRBD2. The sequencing sample was made of PBMCs. The sequence came from a woman aged 40 to 50 in good health and CMV-seronegative. The CDR3 is CASSAHLAVSTDTQYF. CDR3 DNA: TGTGCCAGCAGCGCCCATCTAGCGGTTAGCACAGATACGCAGTATTTT.